This entry lists 14 T cell receptor beta chains sequenced from one sample in a study of T cells in localized non-small cell lung cancer. The protocol was immunoSEQ multiplex PCR, while the TCRdb copy is restricted to in-frame clones and leaves out a portion. The sample records roughly 40,000 clones, 83% being singletons. The sample in question was PBMCs, obtained before any cancer treatment. These receptor sequences come from a man aged 35 to 70 with stage II lung adenocarcinoma.

The rearrangement uses TRBV23-1 and TRBJ2-1, with 10 bases matching TRBD1. TRBV23-1 falls under the ORF class, with uncertain function. Trimming at V came to 0 bases and at J to 4 bases, leaving 3 bases not matched to a gene. CDR3 length equals 16 residues. CDR3 nucleotides: TGCGCCAGCAGTCAATCACCGGGACAGGGGTACAATGAGCAGTTCTTC. Protein product: CASSQSPGQGYNEQFF.

The chain has TRBV2 and TRBJ1-3; the D is unclear. The germline CDR1 and CDR2 sequences are SNHLY and FYNNEI. With 6 bases removed from V and 3 bases from J, the gap between germline ends came to 12 bases. The CDR3 loop spans 14 amino acids. CDR3 DNA sequence: TGTGCCAGCAGCTCGGAGGGTTATGGAAACACCATATATTTT. This gives the protein CASSSEGYGNTIYF.

The chain is built from TRBV7-9 and TRBJ2-3, with TRBD2 identical over 10 bases. The CDR3 has 17 residues. After removal of 1 base from V and 3 bases from J, the junction contained 7 bases not matched to a gene. The germline V gene has CDR1 SEHNR and CDR2 FQNEAQ (reference sequence). In nucleotides, the CDR3 is TGTGCCAGCAGCTTAGGGGTAGCGGGAGGTAGTACAGATACGCAGTATTTT. Amino acid sequence: CASSLGVAGGSTDTQYF.

The gene calls are TRBV6-9 and TRBJ1-1; TRBD1 matches at 8 bases. The CDR3 sequence is 15 residues long. V was pared by 6 bases and J by 0 bases, with 6 bases of the junction left unmatched. CDR1 and CDR2 (germline): MNHGY, SVAAGI. CDR3 residues: CASRYTGGLNTEAFF. CDR3 nucleotides: TGTGCCAGCAGGTATACAGGGGGACTGAACACTGAAGCTTTCTTT.

The chain uses TRBV7-8 and TRBJ2-1, with D hard to call. CDR1 and CDR2 (germline): SGHVS, FQNEAQ. The CDR3 runs to 11 residues. V gave up 3 bases and J gave up 7 bases, with 4 bases separating them. The CDR3 coding sequence is TGTGCCAGCAGCTTTGTAAATGAGCAGTTCTTC. Amino acid sequence: CASSFVNEQFF.

This chain joins TRBV18 and TRBJ2-1; no clear D. V was cut by 2 bases and J by 8 bases, with 13 bases left in between. The CDR3 loop spans 14 amino acids. Germline V gene lookup returns CDR1 KGHSH and CDR2 LQKENI. CDR3 in DNA: TGTGCCAGCTCACCAGTGGGTAGGGTCCATGAGCAGTTCTTC. Amino acid sequence: CASSPVGRVHEQFF.

V gene TRBV5-1 combines with J gene TRBJ2-5; 8 bases agree with TRBD1. The germline gives CDR1 SGHRS, CDR2 YFSETQ. The junction had 6 bases not matched to a gene; V was cut back by 4 bases and J by 10 bases. The CDR3 extends over 12 amino acids. CDR3: CASSPDRGGQYF. Written as DNA, the CDR3 is TGCGCCAGCAGCCCCGACAGGGGAGGCCAGTACTTC.

The CDR3 spells CASRSGTGGYNEQFF. The DNA of the CDR3 is TGTGCCAGCAGATCCGGGACAGGGGGGTACAATGAGCAGTTCTTC. The gene calls are TRBV7-6 and TRBJ2-1, with 11 positions matching TRBD1. The CDR3 runs 15 residues. The J segment lost 4 bases and the V segment lost 6 bases, leaving 5 bases of the junction unmatched. From germline, CDR1 is SGHVS and CDR2 FNYEAQ.

The chain links TRBV10-2 to TRBJ2-2, with 9 bases matching TRBD1. Germline loops: CDR1 WSHSY, CDR2 SAAADI. Trimming took 2 bases from V and 3 from J; bases not matched to a gene: 1. The CDR3 length is 15 residues. The CDR3 region has the DNA TGCGCCAGCAGTGAGGGACAGGGGTACACCGGGGAGCTGTTTTTT. It codes for CASSEGQGYTGELFF.

This CDR3 is CASMRGPTGNTIYF. CDR3 bases: TGTGCCAGTATGCGGGGACCTACTGGAAACACCATATATTTT. The V call is TRBV19, the J call TRBJ1-3, with D possibly being TRBD1 (5 bases). Germline assignment: CDR1 LNHDA and CDR2 SQIVND (reference sequence). This CDR3 region has 14 residues. V lost 7 bases and J 2 bases, leaving 12 bases between the germline ends.

The genes are TRBV7-2 and TRBJ2-7; TRBD2 is a possible D gene (5 bases). The germline V gene encodes CDR1 SGHTA and CDR2 FQGNSA. This CDR3 is 11 amino acids long. Trimming stripped 5 bases from V and 7 bases from J, with 9 bases between. The CDR3 DNA sequence: TGTGCCAGCAGCCAAAGGGAGGAGCAGTACTTC. Translation: CASSQREEQYF.

The chain carries TRBV9 and TRBJ2-2; D gene unclear. CDR1 is SGDLS, CDR2 YYNGEE, per germline. Trimming shortened V by 0 bases and J by 1 base, and 7 bases separated the two germline ends. This CDR3 has 15 amino acids. CDR3 loop: CASSVGPQNTGELFF. The DNA for the CDR3 is TGTGCCAGCAGCGTAGGCCCACAGAACACCGGGGAGCTGTTTTTT.

The J gene is TRBJ1-4, the V gene TRBV30; no clear D gene. This CDR3 comprises 16 residues. The V end lost 0 bases, the J end lost 0 bases, and 11 bases lay between the germline ends. Germline V lookup: CDR1 GTSNPN, CDR2 SVGIG (reference sequence). The CDR3 region is CAWSVSFRTTNEKLFF. The CDR3 nucleotides are TGTGCCTGGAGTGTATCGTTCCGGACAACTAATGAAAAACTGTTTTTT.

This clone was recorded once. The J gene is TRBJ1-2, the V gene TRBV28; weak D call: TRBD1 (6 bases). The CDR3 has 13 residues. The germline CDR1 and CDR2 sequences are MDHEN and SYDVKM. The V end lost 5 bases, the J end lost 5 bases, and 12 bases lay between the germline ends. CDR3 nucleotide sequence: TGTGCCAGCAGTCGCTCAGGGGAATATGGCTACACCTTC. Protein product: CASSRSGEYGYTF.